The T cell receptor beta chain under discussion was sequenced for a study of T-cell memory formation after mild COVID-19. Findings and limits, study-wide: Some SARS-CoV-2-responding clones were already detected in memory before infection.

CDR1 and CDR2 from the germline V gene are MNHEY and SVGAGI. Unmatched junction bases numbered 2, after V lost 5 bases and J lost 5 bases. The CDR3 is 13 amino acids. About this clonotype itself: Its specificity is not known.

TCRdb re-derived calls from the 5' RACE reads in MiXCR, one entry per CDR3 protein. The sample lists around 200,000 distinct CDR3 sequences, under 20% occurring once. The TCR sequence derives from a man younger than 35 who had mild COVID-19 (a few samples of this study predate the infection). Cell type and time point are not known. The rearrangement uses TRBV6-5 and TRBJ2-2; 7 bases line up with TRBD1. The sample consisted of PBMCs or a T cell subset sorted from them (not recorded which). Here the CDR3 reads CASSTGVTGELFF. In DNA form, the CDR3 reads TGTGCCAGCAGTACAGGGGTAACCGGGGAGCTGTTTTTT.